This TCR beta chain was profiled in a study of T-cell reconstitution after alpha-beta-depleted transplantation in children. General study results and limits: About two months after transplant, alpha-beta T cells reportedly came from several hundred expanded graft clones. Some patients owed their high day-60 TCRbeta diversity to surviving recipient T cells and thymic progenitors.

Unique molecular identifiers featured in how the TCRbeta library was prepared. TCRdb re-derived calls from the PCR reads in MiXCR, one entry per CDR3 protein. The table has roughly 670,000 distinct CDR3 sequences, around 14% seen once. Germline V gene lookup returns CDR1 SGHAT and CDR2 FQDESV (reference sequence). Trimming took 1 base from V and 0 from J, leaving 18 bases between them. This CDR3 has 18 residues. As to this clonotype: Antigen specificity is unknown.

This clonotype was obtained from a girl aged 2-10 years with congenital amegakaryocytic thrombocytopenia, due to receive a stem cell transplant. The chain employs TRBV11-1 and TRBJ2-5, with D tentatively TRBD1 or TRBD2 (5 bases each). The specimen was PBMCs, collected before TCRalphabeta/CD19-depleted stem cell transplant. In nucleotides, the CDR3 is TGTGCCAGCAGCTTAGGTTGGGGAAACCGGGACCACCAAGAGACCCAGTACTTC. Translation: CASSLGWGNRDHQETQYF.